This TCR beta chain was captured in a study of blood T cell repertoires in COVID-19. The data were produced by immunoSEQ multiplex PCR, yet TCRdb's version contains in-frame clones alone and is incomplete. The table shows 150,000 to 200,000 clones, with about four fifths occurring only once. As for this clone: Other nucleotide sequences in the sample specify the same CDR3.

The CDR3 has 14 residues. Germline V gives CDR1 MDHEN, CDR2 SYDVKM. Germline trimming cut 6 bases from V and 1 base from J; bases unmatched to any gene: 2. The sequenced sample was PBMCs or T cells enriched from blood (not recorded which). V usage is TRBV28 and J usage is TRBJ2-7, with 11 bases lining up with TRBD2. This TCR came from a man aged 45-60 years who had recovered from COVID-19. This chain's CDR3 is CASRGLAGSYEQYF. The CDR3 DNA sequence: TGTGCCAGCAGAGGACTAGCGGGTTCCTACGAGCAGTACTTC. The whole variable domain, remainder taken from reference TRBV28 and TRBJ2-7, is DVKVTQSSRYLVKRTGEKVFLECVQDMDHENMFWYRQDPGLGLRLIYFSYDVKMKEKGDIPEGYSVSREKKERFSLILESASTNQTSMYLCASRGLAGSYEQYFGPGTRLTVT.